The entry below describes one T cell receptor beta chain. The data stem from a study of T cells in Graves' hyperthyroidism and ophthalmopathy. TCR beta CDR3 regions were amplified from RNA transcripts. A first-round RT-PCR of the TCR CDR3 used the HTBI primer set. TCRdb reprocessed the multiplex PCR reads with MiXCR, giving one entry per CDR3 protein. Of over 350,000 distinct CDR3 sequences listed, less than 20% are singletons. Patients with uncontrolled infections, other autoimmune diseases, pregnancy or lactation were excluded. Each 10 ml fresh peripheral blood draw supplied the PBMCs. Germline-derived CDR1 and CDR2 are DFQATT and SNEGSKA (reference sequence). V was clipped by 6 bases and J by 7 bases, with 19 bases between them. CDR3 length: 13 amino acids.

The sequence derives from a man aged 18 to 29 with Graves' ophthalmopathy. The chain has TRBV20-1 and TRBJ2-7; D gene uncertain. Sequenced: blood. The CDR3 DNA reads TGCAGTGCCAGTCGACCGGGCCCCCAGGAGCAGTACTTC. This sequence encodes CSASRPGPQEQYF.